Listed below are T cell receptor beta chains from one sample, sequenced in a study of T-cell reconstitution after alpha-beta-depleted transplantation in children. Using its own MiXCR run on the PCR reads, TCRdb lists one record per CDR3 protein. Here the sample spans 900,000 or so distinct CDR3 sequences, approximately 15% being singletons. The source was PBMCs, mostly from graft donor cells, collected 360 days after TCRalphabeta/CD19-depleted stem cell transplant. Receptors originate from a male patient aged 10-17 years who had a stem cell transplant for acute lymphoblastic leukemia, so the T cells may come from the graft donor. Each CDR3 is given with its conserved first and last residue.

>TRBJ2-1|TRBV4-1
CASSQGSRAETPPLEQFF
>TRBJ2-1|TRBV5-1
CASEGLARNEQFF
>TRBJ2-7|TRBV6-5
CASSLLISGSGNEQYF
>TRBJ1-2|TRBV10-3
CAIREDGNYGYTF
>TRBJ1-2|TRBV9
CASSAVGTVNADYGYTF
>TRBJ2-7|TRBV4-1
CASSQRLAAGEQYF
>TRBJ1-6|TRBV7-9
CASSPGGQVYNSPLHF
>TRBJ2-3|TRBV6-5
CASSYSDSTDTQYF
>TRBJ1-4|TRBV3-1
CASSQNSPTGEKLFF
>TRBJ2-1|TRBV24-1
CATSDLALTAVGEQFF
>TRBJ2-7|TRBV13
CASSLGGRGGAYEQYF
>TRBJ2-1|TRBV27
CASSLTLAGAVRGYNEQFF
>TRBJ2-1|TRBV12-3/TRBV12-4
CASSPFRDRGNEQFF
>TRBJ1-1|TRBV4-2
CASSQGGQQGFGAFF
>TRBJ2-7|TRBV4-1
CASRARVAGEYEQYF
>TRBJ2-7|TRBV5-1
CASSWGTGEISYEQYF
>TRBJ2-7|TRBV12-3/TRBV12-4
CASRSGTGLYEQYF
>TRBJ2-7|TRBV7-3
CASSSRGDGIYEQYF
>TRBJ2-3|TRBV6-1
CASRIGARPTRPRYSQYF
>TRBJ1-1|TRBV3-1
CASSQGQPSNTEAFF
>TRBJ2-1|TRBV12-3/TRBV12-4
CASTRTSVRNEQFF
>TRBJ2-1|TRBV4-1
CASSNRLAGSPNNEQFF
>TRBJ2-2|TRBV24-1
CATSGGQSNTGELFF
>TRBJ2-3|TRBV6-1
CASSVGLAGRIDTQYF
>TRBJ2-2|TRBV9
CASSVMSRTGELFF
>TRBJ1-1|TRBV27
CASSLSLGKGSTEAFF
>TRBJ1-2|TRBV19
CASSGSGWGSDYGYTF
>TRBJ2-3|TRBV6-5
CASSAWADTQYF
>TRBJ2-1|TRBV14
CASSLLFLGRDNEQFF
>TRBJ2-2|TRBV27
CASSFVSGELFF
>TRBJ2-3|TRBV9
CASSTRGGASTDTQYF
>TRBJ2-7|TRBV5-1
CASSFNRGQRFWTSYEQYF
>TRBJ2-1|TRBV12-3/TRBV12-4
CASSPALNGEQFF
>TRBJ2-2|TRBV4-2
CASSQDLRGARIGELFF
>TRBJ2-5|TRBV5-1
CASSLWSMQETQYF
>TRBJ2-1|TRBV6-4
CASEKRLAGYNEQFF
>TRBJ2-5|TRBV4-1
CASRERPLGQGGKETQYF
>TRBJ1-2|TRBV19
CASSIVPGQGNYGYTF
>TRBJ2-5|TRBV27
CASSLIGDFGTQYF
>TRBJ2-4|TRBV3-1
CASSQVWRAKNIQYF